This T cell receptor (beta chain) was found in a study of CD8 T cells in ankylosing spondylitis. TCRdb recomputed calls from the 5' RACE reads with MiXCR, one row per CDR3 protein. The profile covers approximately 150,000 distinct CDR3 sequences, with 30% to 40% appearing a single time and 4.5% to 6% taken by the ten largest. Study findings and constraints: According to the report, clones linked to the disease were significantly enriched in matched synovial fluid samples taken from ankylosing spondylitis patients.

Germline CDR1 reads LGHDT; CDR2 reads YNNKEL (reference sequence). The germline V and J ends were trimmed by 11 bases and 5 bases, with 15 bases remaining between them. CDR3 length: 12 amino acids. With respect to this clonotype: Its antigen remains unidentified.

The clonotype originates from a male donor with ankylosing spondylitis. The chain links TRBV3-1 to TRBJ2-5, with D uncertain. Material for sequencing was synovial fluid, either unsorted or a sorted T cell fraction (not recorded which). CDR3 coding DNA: TGTGCCGTCGGGCCGTGGGGTGAGACCCAGTACTTC. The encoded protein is CAVGPWGETQYF.